The 18 T cell receptor beta chains listed next were all sequenced from one sample in a study of T cells in narcolepsy. Sequenced by immunoSEQ multiplex PCR; TCRdb stores in-frame clones only, minus some. The table includes 7,700 or so clones, around two thirds detected once. The sequenced sample was CD45RA- memory CD8+ T cells from PBMCs. Source of these receptors: a human donor with narcolepsy.

Concerning this clone: Other DNA variants within this sample encode the same CDR3. The chain is built from TRBV15 and TRBJ1-5; no clear D gene. This CDR3 spans 12 amino acids. From germline, CDR1 is LNHNV and CDR2 YYDKDF (reference sequence). Trimming shortened V by 6 bases and J by 4 bases, and 7 bases separated the two germline ends. The CDR3 here is CATSRENQPQHF. The CDR3 coding sequence is TGTGCCACCAGTCGAGAGAATCAGCCCCAGCATTTT.

In its sample, this clone was seen a few times. V usage is TRBV5-6 and J usage is TRBJ1-2; D is unresolved. V shed 0 bases and J shed 4 bases, with 10 bases lying between them. The CDR3 covers 14 residues. Germline CDR1 and CDR2: SGHDT and YYEEEE. CDR3 amino acids: CASSLVGDSYGYTF. CDR3 bases: TGTGCCAGCAGCTTGGTCGGAGATAGCTATGGCTACACCTTC.

The V gene is TRBV19, the J gene TRBJ1-2; 8 nucleotides agree with TRBD1. CDR1 is LNHDA, CDR2 SQIVND, per germline (reference sequence). This CDR3 comprises 19 residues. V lost 5 bases, J lost 4 bases, and 21 bases stayed unmatched. The CDR3 sequence is CASSLEGVVDRALLYGYTF. The CDR3 coding sequence is TGTGCCAGTAGTCTCGAGGGGGTAGTGGACAGGGCCCTGCTCTATGGCTACACCTTC.

The count of this clone is one. The V call is TRBV4-3, the J call TRBJ2-5; TRBD2 might be the D (6 bases). V lost 2 bases to trimming and J lost 5 bases, with 15 bases between them. This CDR3 has 15 amino acids. The germline gives CDR1 LGHNA, CDR2 YSLEER. The chain's CDR3 is CASSQSLGGGETQYF. The CDR3 DNA sequence: TGCGCCAGCAGCCAATCTCTCGGGGGAGGCGAGACCCAGTACTTC.

V gene TRBV4-3 combines with J gene TRBJ2-7, with TRBD1 identical over 10 bases. The J segment lost 6 bases and the V segment lost 0 bases, leaving 8 bases of the junction unmatched. Germline values: CDR1 LGHNA, CDR2 YSLEER. The CDR3 has 16 amino acids. The CDR3 bases are TGCGCCAGCAGCCAAGATTTCGGGACAGGGGCTGCCGAGCAGTACTTC. This gives the protein CASSQDFGTGAAEQYF.

V usage is TRBV11-2 and J usage is TRBJ2-7; no reliable D call. CDR1 SGHAT and CDR2 FQNNGV come from the germline V gene. CDR3 length: 14 residues. V was trimmed by 4 bases and J by 5 bases, leaving 15 bases between them. This CDR3 is CASSSSVNLDEQYF. The CDR3 nucleotides read TGTGCCAGCAGCTCCAGTGTCAACCTCGACGAGCAGTACTTC.

This clone was seen more than once but under ten times. The V and J genes are TRBV6-4 and TRBJ2-1, with 7 bases matching TRBD1. The CDR3 is 14 residues long. From germline, CDR1 is MRHNA and CDR2 SNTAGT. V gave up 5 bases and J gave up 8 bases; unmatched junction bases: 9. The CDR3 DNA is TGTGCCAGCAGTCTCCGGGACAGCAGTGATGAGCAGTTCTTC. This sequence encodes CASSLRDSSDEQFF.

The chain is built from TRBV28 and TRBJ1-1, with 11 bases lining up with TRBD1. There are 18 residues in the CDR3. The V gene end was trimmed by 2 bases and the J gene end by 0 bases; junction bases not matched to a gene: 8. CDR1 and CDR2 (germline): MDHEN, SYDVKM. CDR3 sequence: CASSLLGTGGMVNTEAFF. The CDR3, as DNA: TGTGCCAGCAGTTTACTCGGGACAGGGGGGATGGTGAACACTGAAGCTTTCTTT.

The rearrangement links TRBV5-6 to TRBJ2-3; D may be TRBD1 (7 bases). The V and J ends lost 4 bases and 4 bases respectively, with 16 bases between them. Germline CDR1 and CDR2: SGHDT and YYEEEE. The CDR3 extends over 15 amino acids. The CDR3: CASSPPGGGADTQYF. The CDR3 nucleotides are TGTGCCAGCAGCCCACCAGGGGGAGGCGCAGATACGCAGTATTTT.

V and J are TRBV15 and TRBJ2-7; D is ambiguous. The CDR3 sequence is 15 residues long. V lost 0 bases to trimming and J lost 2 bases, with 11 bases between them. Germline loops: CDR1 LNHNV, CDR2 YYDKDF (reference sequence). In DNA, the CDR3 is TGTGCCACCAGCAGAGATGGGAACAGCCCCTACGAGCAGTACTTC. Translating it yields CATSRDGNSPYEQYF.

This rearrangement joins TRBV7-6 to TRBJ2-3, with 9 bases that match TRBD1. Germline V CDR1 and CDR2: SGHVS, FNYEAQ. The CDR3 spans 20 residues. The V and J ends lost 0 bases and 0 bases, in that order; junction bases with no gene match: 13. CDR3 bases: TGTGCCAGCAGCTTAGCGGCACAGGGGGCTGACATTTCTAGCACAGATACGCAGTATTTT. This encodes CASSLAAQGADISSTDTQYF.

The chain links TRBV10-1 to TRBJ1-4; no firm D call. The CDR3 consists of 15 residues. CDR1 is WNHNN, CDR2 SYGVQD, per germline (reference sequence). V lost 7 bases, J lost 5 bases, and 17 bases lay in between. The CDR3 loop is CASIKPARGNEKLFF. DNA of the CDR3: TGCGCCAGCATTAAACCGGCTCGTGGCAATGAAAAACTGTTTTTT.

About this clone itself: Germline is not matched at one junction end, which may reflect a read error. The same CDR3 arises from other DNA sequences in this sample as well. The rearrangement links TRBV7-6 to TRBJ2-5; possibly TRBD2 for D (5 bases). The V gene's germline CDR1 is SGHVS and CDR2 FNYEAQ. This CDR3 has 13 residues. The CDR3 DNA is TGTGCTAGCAGCTCTGGAGGAGGAGAGACCCAGTACTTC. Amino acid sequence: CASSSGGGETQYF.

About this clone: The junction does not match germline at one end; this may be a read error. The chain recombines TRBV15 with TRBJ2-7, with 9 bases matching TRBD2. The CDR3 runs 14 residues. Germline assignment: CDR1 LNHNV and CDR2 YYDKDF (reference sequence). The CDR3 sequence is CATRRSGGNYEQYF. Here the CDR3 DNA reads TGTGCCACCCGCAGGAGCGGGGGGAACTACGAGCAGTACTTC. The full variable domain, in which reference TRBV15 and TRBJ2-7 provide the parts outside the CDR3, is DAMVIQNPRYQVTQFGKPVTLSCSQTLNHNVMYWYQQKSSQAPKLLFHYYDKDFNNEADTPDNFQSRRPNTSFCFLDIRSPGLGDTAMYLCATRRSGGNYEQYFGPGTRLTVT.

The CDR3 DNA reads as TGTGCCTGGAGTGAAGGCCTAGAGCAGTTCTTC. This sequence encodes CAWSEGLEQFF. The V call is TRBV30, the J call TRBJ2-1; D is ambiguous. Trimming stripped 1 base from V and 10 bases from J, with 8 bases between. This CDR3 spans 11 amino acids. Per germline, CDR1 GTSNPN and CDR2 SVGIG (reference sequence).

This clone qualifies as medium-sized. The chain joins TRBV27 to TRBJ1-1, with D possibly TRBD1 on 6 matching bases. Germline loops: CDR1 MNHEY, CDR2 SMNVEV (reference sequence). The V and J ends lost 8 bases and 3 bases respectively, with 13 bases between them. The CDR3 totals 13 residues. Here the CDR3 reads CASLGGGDTEAFF. The CDR3 nucleotides are TGTGCCAGCCTAGGGGGAGGGGACACTGAAGCTTTCTTT.

This clone was detected only a few times. The chain joins TRBV7-9 to TRBJ2-7; D is unclear. V shed 8 bases and J shed 4 bases, with 12 bases lying between them. From germline, CDR1 is SEHNR and CDR2 FQNEAQ (reference sequence). The CDR3 totals 12 residues. CDR3 sequence (DNA): TGTGCCAGCGAAGGGTCAGGTTACGAGCAGTACTTC. Residues: CASEGSGYEQYF.

In its sample, this clone was seen once. The CDR3 spells CASSPGSGETQYF. CDR3 coding DNA: TGTGCCAGCAGCCCAGGGAGTGGGGAGACCCAGTACTTC. This sequence joins TRBV7-7 and TRBJ2-5; D assignment may be TRBD1 or TRBD2 (5 bases each). The V and J ends lost 5 bases and 5 bases respectively, with 12 bases between them. The CDR3 covers 13 residues. Germline-derived CDR1 and CDR2 are SSHAT and FNYEAQ (reference sequence). The full variable domain, with the rest looked up from reference TRBV7-7 and TRBJ2-5, is GAGVSQSPRYKVTKRGQDVTLRCDPISSHATLYWYQQALGQGPEFLTYFNYEAQPDKSGLPSDRFSAERPEGSISTLTIQRTEQRDSAMYRCASSPGSGETQYFGPGTRLLVL.